This T cell receptor (beta chain) emerged from a study of OX40 agonist ivuxolimab in advanced cancers. This clone was counted a few times. V gave up 1 base and J gave up 6 bases, with 6 bases separating them. The CDR3 sequence is 13 residues long. Germline V gene lookup returns CDR1 SGHTA and CDR2 FQGNSA. TCRdb's copy holds only in-frame clones and misses some; the assay was immunoSEQ multiplex PCR. The sample carries more than 65,000 clones, around 84% recorded once. The chain employs TRBV7-2 and TRBJ2-2; D unresolved. The receptor was isolated from an adult with an advanced solid tumor such as melanoma, head and neck, liver or kidney cancer. The sample consisted of CD4+ or CD8+ T cells sorted from blood, taken in a trial of the OX40 agonist ivuxolimab. The CDR3 reads CASSLENAGELFF. In DNA, the CDR3 is TGTGCCAGCAGCTTAGAAAACGCCGGGGAGCTGTTTTTT.